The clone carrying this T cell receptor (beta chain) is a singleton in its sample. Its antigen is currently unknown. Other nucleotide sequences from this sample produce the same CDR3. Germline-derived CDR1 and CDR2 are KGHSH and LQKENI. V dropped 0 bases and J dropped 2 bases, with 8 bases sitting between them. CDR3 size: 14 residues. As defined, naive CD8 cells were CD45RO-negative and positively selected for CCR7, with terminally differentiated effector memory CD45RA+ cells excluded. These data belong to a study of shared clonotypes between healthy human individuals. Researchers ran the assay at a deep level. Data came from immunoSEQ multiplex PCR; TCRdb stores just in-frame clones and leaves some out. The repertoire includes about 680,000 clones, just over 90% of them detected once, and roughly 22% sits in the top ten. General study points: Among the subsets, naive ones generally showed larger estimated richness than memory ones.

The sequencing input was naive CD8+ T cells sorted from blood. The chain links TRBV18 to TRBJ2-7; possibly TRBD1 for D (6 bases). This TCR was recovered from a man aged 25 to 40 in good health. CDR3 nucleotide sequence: TGTGCCAGCTCACCACCCGCAGGGGCCTACGAGCAGTACTTC. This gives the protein CASSPPAGAYEQYF.